A single sample gave rise to the 3 T cell receptor beta chains below, sequenced in a study of Ad26.COV2.S vaccination and SARS-CoV-2 variants. Assay: immunoSEQ multiplex PCR; the TCRdb copy retains only in-frame clones and omits some. The sample includes about 350,000 clones, about 89% of them seen just once. Treatment given: roughly 18 received Ad26.COV2.S at low or high dose, single or two shots; about 5 received placebo; per-sample allocation not given. Sampling took place 63 days after the first vaccine or placebo injection. This specimen consisted of peripheral blood, obtained in a trial of Ad26.COV2.S vaccine versus placebo. The receptors here all came from a person between 18 and 65 years old who received the Ad26.COV2.S COVID-19 vaccine or a placebo.

This clone was found many times. The gene calls are TRBV19 and TRBJ2-3, with 7 bases matching TRBD2. This CDR3 is 20 amino acids long. V lost 3 bases to trimming and J lost 0 bases; unmatched junction nucleotides: 18. Germline V gives CDR1 LNHDA, CDR2 SQIVND (reference sequence). CDR3 DNA sequence: TGTGCCAGTAGTATTTGGGATAGCGGGTTTGAGAGATCTAGCACAGATACGCAGTATTTT. It specifies CASSIWDSGFERSSTDTQYF. The whole variable domain, remainder taken from reference TRBV19 and TRBJ2-3, is DGGITQSPKYLFRKEGQNVTLSCEQNLNHDAMYWYRQDPGQGLRLIYYSQIVNDFQKGDIAEGYSVSREKKESFPLTVTSAQKNPTAFYLCASSIWDSGFERSSTDTQYFGPGTRLTVL.

The V gene is TRBV29-1, the J gene TRBJ1-4; D not resolved. This CDR3 contains 11 residues. V was shortened by 2 bases and J by 10 bases, with 8 bases between the two germline ends. Germline CDR1 SQVTM, CDR2 ANQGSEA. CDR3 sequence: CSVEFSGKLFF. The CDR3 DNA is TGCAGCGTTGAATTCAGTGGAAAACTGTTTTTT.

The gene calls are TRBV30 and TRBJ2-3; 13 bases line up with TRBD2. There are 14 residues in the CDR3. V dropped 2 bases and J dropped 6; count of bases not matched to a gene: 2. The V gene's germline CDR1 is GTSNPN and CDR2 SVGIG (reference sequence). The CDR3 is CAWSRTSGSDTQYF. For the CDR3, the DNA is TGTGCCTGGAGTCGGACTAGCGGGAGTGATACGCAGTATTTT. Looking up the rest from reference TRBV30 and TRBJ2-3 gives the full variable domain: SQTIHQWPATLVQPVGSPLSLECTVEGTSNPNLYWYRQAAGRGLQLLFYSVGIGQISSEVPQNLSASRPQDRQFILSSKKLLLSDSGFYLCAWSRTSGSDTQYFGPGTRLTVL.